The next 15 T cell receptor beta chains were all read from a single sample in a study of blood T cells in healthy people across ages. Primers used in a second PCR of about 7 to 12 cycles were a sample-barcoded 5' primer and a J-beta primer mix. TCRdb re-called the 5' RACE reads through MiXCR, storing one row per CDR3 protein. Here the sample spans about 680,000 distinct CDR3 sequences, approximately 50% being singletons. The sample was blood. These receptors originate from a woman aged 55-69 years in good health.

This clonotype was recorded once. This chain connects TRBV29-1 to TRBJ2-5, with a tentative D call TRBD2 (6 bases). V lost 6 bases to trimming and J lost 11 bases, with 22 bases between them. The CDR3 runs to 13 residues. Germline loops: CDR1 SQVTM, CDR2 ANQGSEA. CDR3: CSVKGLTNNEQYF. CDR3 nucleotides: TGCAGCGTCAAAGGACTAACCAACAATGAGCAGTACTTC.

The CDR3, as DNA: TGTGCCTGGAGTGTTGAGGGGCGCAATGAGCAGTTCTTC. Protein product: CAWSVEGRNEQFF. This sequence joins TRBV30 and TRBJ2-1; tentatively, D is TRBD1 or TRBD2 (5 bases each). V was clipped by 0 bases and J by 6 bases, with 9 bases between them. This CDR3 region has 13 residues. CDR1 is GTSNPN, CDR2 SVGIG, per germline (reference sequence).

This clonotype showed up just once. The CDR3 protein is CRAGLAGGDTQYF. In DNA, the CDR3 is TGCAGGGCGGGACTAGCGGGAGGAGATACGCAGTATTTT. The V call is TRBV20-1, the J call TRBJ2-3; 15 nucleotides align to TRBD2. Germline V gene lookup returns CDR1 DFQATT and CDR2 SNEGSKA (reference sequence). The CDR3 extends over 13 amino acids.

This clonotype showed up many times. The CDR3 is CAWRRSSGLSSYEQYF. The CDR3 DNA is TGTGCCTGGAGGCGATCTAGCGGCCTGAGCTCCTACGAGCAGTACTTC. The chain carries TRBV30 and TRBJ2-7; 7 bases are shared with TRBD2. The germline gives CDR1 GTSNPN, CDR2 SVGIG (reference sequence). The V and J ends lost 3 bases and 0 bases, in that order; junction bases with no gene match: 11. CDR3 size: 16 residues.

The chain couples TRBV2 to TRBJ2-5; TRBD2 matches 12 bases. The CDR3 is 18 residues long. V was pared by 5 bases and J by 6 bases, with 16 bases of the junction left unmatched. Germline CDR1 and CDR2: SNHLY and FYNNEI. The CDR3: CASSSQDGLAGMLKTQYF. In nucleotides, the CDR3 is TGTGCCAGCAGTTCTCAAGACGGACTAGCGGGAATGTTGAAGACCCAGTACTTC.

This clonotype was detected a few times. The chain couples TRBV5-4 to TRBJ2-7, with no clear D. This CDR3 is 15 amino acids long. From germline, CDR1 is SGHNT and CDR2 YYREEE (reference sequence). Deletions cut 0 bases from V and 1 base from J, with 11 bases between. The CDR3: CASSLVGSLSYEQYF. DNA for the CDR3: TGTGCCAGCAGCTTGGTGGGTAGCTTATCCTACGAGCAGTACTTC. Combining the CDR3 with reference TRBV5-4 and TRBJ2-7 gives the whole variable domain ETGVTQSPTHLIKTRGQQVTLRCSSQSGHNTVSWYQQALGQGPQFIFQYYREEENGRGNFPPRFSGLQFPNYSSELNVNALELDDSALYLCASSLVGSLSYEQYFGPGTRLTVT.

This clonotype appeared many times. The V gene is TRBV20-1, the J gene TRBJ1-2, with 7 bases aligning to TRBD1. This CDR3 spans 14 amino acids. The germline gives CDR1 DFQATT, CDR2 SNEGSKA (reference sequence). V lost 5 bases, J lost 2 bases, and 8 bases stayed unmatched. DNA for the CDR3: TGCAGTGCTGGTACAGGGGATGGGAACTATGGCTACACCTTC. This encodes CSAGTGDGNYGYTF.

The V call is TRBV24-1, the J call TRBJ2-7; TRBD1 is a possible D gene (6 bases). The germline V gene has CDR1 KGHDR and CDR2 SFDVKD. The germline V and J ends were trimmed by 4 bases and 8 bases, with 17 bases remaining between them. The CDR3 loop spans 14 amino acids. In DNA, the CDR3 is TGTGCCACCAGTGACTTCGGACAGCCCCCCAAGCAGTACTTC. This codes for CATSDFGQPPKQYF.

The CDR3 region has the DNA TGTGCCAGCACACCAGCGGGCTTTGGGGATGAGCAGTTCTTC. Residues: CASTPAGFGDEQFF. The chain couples TRBV6-2 or TRBV6-3 to TRBJ2-1; weak D call: TRBD2 (6 bases). Germline values: CDR1 MNHEY, CDR2 SVGEGT. The CDR3 runs 14 residues. V was cut by 7 bases and J by 8 bases, with 18 bases left in between.

This clonotype was observed a handful of times. The chain combines TRBV7-2 with TRBJ2-3, with D uncertain. The CDR3 has 14 residues. The V and J ends lost 1 base and 4 bases respectively, with 9 bases between them. CDR1 is SGHTA and CDR2 is FQGNSA in the germline V gene. The CDR3 region has the DNA TGTGCCAGCAGCTTAGGAGTCTGGTCAGATACGCAGTATTTT. This sequence encodes CASSLGVWSDTQYF.

The rearrangement uses TRBV5-5 and TRBJ2-2; D possibly corresponds to TRBD2 (6 bases). The V gene's germline CDR1 is SGHKS and CDR2 YYEKEE (reference sequence). Trimming cost V 3 bases and J 0 bases, with 9 bases left between them. The length of the CDR3 is 15 residues. The CDR3 DNA sequence: TGTGCCAGCAGCTCCAGCGGGTCGAACACCGGGGAGCTGTTTTTT. Residues: CASSSSGSNTGELFF.

Comments on this clonotype: Being one base from a much bigger clone, this may be a read error. V is TRBV21-1 and J is TRBJ2-1; the table's TRBD2 call for D was not verified on the DNA. TRBV21-1 constitutes a pseudogene. CDR3 length equals 16 residues. CDR3 region: CASSSRYPGVAYEQFF. CDR3 nucleotides: TGTGCCAGCAGCTCCCGATATCCGGGGGTGGCCTACGAGCAGTTCTTC.

The rearrangement uses TRBV28 and TRBJ2-6, with 7 bases that match TRBD1. V gave up 4 bases and J gave up 1 base; unmatched junction bases: 1. The germline V gene encodes CDR1 MDHEN and CDR2 SYDVKM. This CDR3 comprises 15 residues. This CDR3 is CASSSGQSGANVLTF. The CDR3 DNA is TGTGCCAGCAGTTCGGGACAGTCTGGGGCCAACGTCCTGACTTTC.

The gene calls are TRBV4-3 and TRBJ1-2; no firm D call. Trimming stripped 7 bases from V and 5 bases from J, with 17 bases between. CDR1 is LGHNA and CDR2 is YSLEER in the germline V gene. This CDR3 is built from 14 residues. For the CDR3, the DNA is TGCGCCAGCAACCCGCAGCCTGGGAATTATGGCTACACCTTC. This codes for CASNPQPGNYGYTF.

V is TRBV5-5 and J is TRBJ2-7; TRBD1 or TRBD2 may be the D gene (5 bases each). V was clipped by 5 bases and J by 1 base, with 16 bases between them. The CDR3 is 15 residues long. Germline V lookup: CDR1 SGHKS, CDR2 YYEKEE (reference sequence). This chain's CDR3 is CASSGGPGPSYEQYF. The CDR3 bases are TGTGCCAGCAGTGGGGGACCGGGACCGTCCTACGAGCAGTACTTC.